Presented here are 15 T cell receptor beta chains from one specimen sequenced in a study of blood T cells in healthy people across ages. A second PCR, run for roughly 7 to 11 cycles, used a sample-barcoded 5' primer plus a J-beta primer mix. Via MiXCR, TCRdb re-called the 5' RACE reads, giving one row per CDR3 protein. The sample holds hundreds of thousands of distinct CDR3 sequences, under 70% seen once. Sequenced input: blood. The receptor source for this set is a man in his 60s in good health.

The V and J genes are TRBV7-2 and TRBJ2-3, with D uncertain. The ends were cut back, 1 base at V and 2 bases at J, with 10 bases in the middle. CDR1 SGHTA and CDR2 FQGNSA come from the germline V gene. This CDR3 region has 15 residues. The CDR3 region has the DNA TGTGCCAGCAGCTTAGGAGTCTCGTACACAGATACGCAGTATTTT. This encodes CASSLGVSYTDTQYF.

This chain uses TRBV5-1 with TRBJ1-1, with D perhaps matching TRBD1 (5 bases). Germline lookup yields CDR1 SGHRS and CDR2 YFSETQ. The CDR3 has 16 residues. Trimming cost V 3 bases and J 3 bases, with 18 bases left between them. CDR3 in DNA: TGCGCCAGCAGCTACTACGGTCAGGGAGGGGACACTGAAGCTTTCTTT. Translating gives CASSYYGQGGDTEAFF. The full variable domain, in which reference TRBV5-1 and TRBJ1-1 provide the parts outside the CDR3, is KAGVTQTPRYLIKTRGQQVTLSCSPISGHRSVSWYQQTPGQGLQFLFEYFSETQRNKGNFPGRFSGRQFSNSRSEMNVSTLELGDSALYLCASSYYGQGGDTEAFFGQGTRLTVV.

CDR3 amino acids: CASSGGGTDTQYF. CDR3 sequence (DNA): TGTGCCAGCAGTGGCGGGGGCACAGATACGCAGTATTTT. The genes are TRBV28 and TRBJ2-3, with a possible D match to TRBD2 (6 bases). The CDR3 contains 13 residues. V dropped 5 bases and J dropped 1 base, with 7 bases sitting between them. The germline CDR1 and CDR2 sequences are MDHEN and SYDVKM.

The chain uses TRBV21-1 and TRBJ2-1; the DNA was not used to check the table's D call, TRBD1. TRBV21-1 is assigned pseudogene status. CDR3 length equals 15 residues. CDR3: CASFPPGQGPNEQFF. CDR3 nucleotides: TGTGCCAGCTTCCCTCCGGGACAGGGACCCAATGAGCAGTTCTTC.

V gene TRBV3-1 combines with J gene TRBJ1-2; D unclear. The germline V and J ends were trimmed by 1 base and 5 bases, with 8 bases remaining between them. The CDR3 spans 13 residues. Germline loops: CDR1 LGHDT, CDR2 YNNKEL (reference sequence). The DNA of the CDR3 is TGTGCCAGCAGCCAAGGTCAGGAGTATGGCTACACCTTC. Its translation: CASSQGQEYGYTF. The variable domain in full, completed from reference TRBV3-1 and TRBJ1-2, reads DTAVSQTPKYLVTQMGNDKSIKCEQNLGHDTMYWYKQDSKKFLKIMFSYNNKELIINETVPNRFSPKSPDKAHLNLHINSLELGDSAVYFCASSQGQEYGYTFGSGTRLTVV.

The genes are TRBV20-1 and TRBJ2-1; D tentatively fits TRBD1 or TRBD2 (7 bases each). V was trimmed by 0 bases and J by 9 bases, leaving 24 bases between them. Germline loops: CDR1 DFQATT, CDR2 SNEGSKA (reference sequence). The CDR3 covers 17 residues. DNA of the CDR3: TGCAGTGCTAGAGATCGTGGGGGGGCAGGGGGTTTGGCTGAGCAGTTCTTC. Its protein is CSARDRGGAGGLAEQFF.

The chain recombines TRBV10-3 with TRBJ2-1; D is perhaps TRBD1 (6 bases). V was cut by 8 bases and J by 4 bases, with 12 bases left in between. The germline CDR1 and CDR2 sequences are ENHRY and SYGVKD. The CDR3 loop spans 13 amino acids. CDR3 DNA: TGTGCCATCGGGAATGACAGGTACAATGAGCAGTTCTTC. This sequence encodes CAIGNDRYNEQFF.

This clonotype was observed a few times. A much larger clonotype is one base distant, so this may be a read error. This chain joins TRBV7-2 and TRBJ2-5, with 7 bases that match TRBD1. The DNA matches TRBJ2-7 better at its end, which makes the J call doubtful. The CDR3 runs to 14 residues. CDR1 and CDR2 from the germline V gene are SGHTA and FQGNSA. The CDR3 sequence: CASSRRQGCYEQYF. The DNA for the CDR3 is TGTGCCAGCAGCCGACGACAGGGATGTTACGAGCAGTACTTC.

The rearrangement joins TRBV21-1 to TRBJ2-7; the D call of TRBD1 is as the table states it, not checked on the DNA. TRBV21-1 is designated a pseudogene. This CDR3 has 16 amino acids. The CDR3 bases are TGTGCCAGCAGCAAAGGGGCGGGACAGGGGGCATACGAGCAGTACTTC. Protein sequence: CASSKGAGQGAYEQYF.

V usage is TRBV11-2 and J usage is TRBJ1-6; TRBD1 matches at 7 bases. The trim removed 5 bases at V and 7 bases at J, leaving 8 bases unmatched. The CDR3 runs to 15 residues. The germline CDR1 and CDR2 sequences are SGHAT and FQNNGV. CDR3 region: CASSAQTGRNSPLHF. CDR3 bases: TGTGCCAGCAGCGCCCAGACAGGGAGGAATTCACCCCTCCACTTT.

This clonotype was counted a few times. This chain connects TRBV20-1 to TRBJ2-1; D uncertain. Trimming stripped 3 bases from V and 5 bases from J, with 14 bases between. CDR1 and CDR2 from the germline V gene are DFQATT and SNEGSKA (reference sequence). This CDR3 is 14 amino acids long. The CDR3, as DNA: TGCAGTGCTAGTGTCGGTTGGCAAAACAATGAGCAGTTCTTC. This encodes CSASVGWQNNEQFF.

This chain joins TRBV6-1 and TRBJ1-6; D possibly corresponds to TRBD1 (5 bases). Trimming removed 6 bases from V and 0 bases from J, with 18 bases in between. Germline CDR1 reads MNHNS; CDR2 reads SASEGT. The CDR3 has 18 amino acids. The CDR3 DNA is TGTGCCAGCAGCCCCCGACAGACAGCAAGCTCCTATAATTCACCCCTCCACTTT. Translation: CASSPRQTASSYNSPLHF.

V gene TRBV5-1 combines with J gene TRBJ2-4, with TRBD1 matching over 9 bases. This CDR3 is 18 amino acids long. Germline V gene data show CDR1 as SGHRS and CDR2 as YFSETQ. The ends lost 0 bases at V and 0 bases at J; junction bases unmatched: 7. The CDR3 protein is CASSLGQGVSVAKNIQYF. The DNA for the CDR3 is TGCGCCAGCAGCTTGGGACAGGGGGTATCAGTAGCCAAAAACATTCAGTACTTC.

The rearrangement links TRBV4-1 to TRBJ1-6, with a tentative D call TRBD1 (6 bases). Trimming shortened V by 4 bases and J by 0 bases, and 19 bases separated the two germline ends. The CDR3 totals 19 residues. The germline V gene has CDR1 MGHRA and CDR2 YSYEKL. The CDR3 here is CASSLRFVRGSSYNSPLHF. CDR3 nucleotides: TGCGCCAGCAGCCTCAGGTTCGTGAGGGGGAGCTCCTATAATTCACCCCTCCACTTT.

J is TRBJ2-5 and V is TRBV20-1; perhaps D is TRBD1 or TRBD2 (6 bases each). The CDR3 has 15 amino acids. The ends were cut back, 0 bases at V and 5 bases at J, with 16 bases in the middle. Germline V gives CDR1 DFQATT, CDR2 SNEGSKA (reference sequence). The CDR3 is CSARDEGGWGETQYF. The CDR3 coding sequence is TGCAGTGCTAGAGATGAGGGGGGTTGGGGTGAGACCCAGTACTTC.